Listed below are T cell receptor beta chains from one sample, sequenced in a study of regulatory T cells in long-lasting Graves disease. Using its own MiXCR run on the multiplex PCR reads, TCRdb lists one record per CDR3 protein. The profile shows roughly 520,000 distinct CDR3 sequences, about 12% of them singletons. These data also formed part of another study, on T cells in Graves' hyperthyroidism and ophthalmopathy.

Sequencing used peripheral blood mononuclear cells (PBMCs), obtained at new diagnosis, from a patient treated with antithyroid drugs. The origin of the receptors is a woman in her 30s with Graves disease. Each CDR3 is given with its conserved first and last residue. Fields, in order: V gene, clone size, J gene, D gene, CDR3 protein, CDR3 DNA. D genes are given only for firm matches. The size field is filled for only some rows; it gives once, few, many or a size class.

>TRBV14|many|TRBJ2-2|NA
CASSRLNTGELFF
TGTGCCAGCAGCCGGCTGAACACCGGGGAGCTGTTTTTT
>TRBV29-1|many|TRBJ1-4|TRBD1
CSVESGTGSEKLFF
TGCAGCGTTGAATCCGGGACAGGGTCTGAAAAACTGTTTTTT
>TRBV18|many|TRBJ2-1|NA
CASSPIKNEQFF
TGTGCCAGCTCACCCATCAAGAATGAGCAGTTCTTC
>TRBV9|many|TRBJ2-5|NA
CASSVDGSEVETQYF
TGTGCCAGCAGCGTAGACGGGAGTGAGGTAGAGACCCAGTACTTC
>TRBV5-1|many|TRBJ2-3|NA
CASSAGQFTDTQYF
TGCGCCAGCAGCGCGGGACAGTTCACAGATACGCAGTATTTT
>TRBV7-8|NA|TRBJ1-5|NA
CASSLVGAQPQHF
TGTGCCAGCAGCTTAGTGGGAGCTCAGCCCCAGCATTTT
>TRBV6-1|many|TRBJ2-5|NA
CASSPGPQETQYF
TGTGCCAGCAGCCCCGGACCCCAAGAGACCCAGTACTTC
>TRBV11-2|many|TRBJ2-7|NA
CASSLLTLSTYEQYF
TGTGCCAGCAGCTTACTTACTCTATCTACCTACGAGCAGTACTTC
>TRBV5-5|many|TRBJ2-2|NA
CASSFMSSGGGSATGELFF
TGTGCCAGCAGCTTTATGTCTAGCGGAGGGGGATCGGCCACCGGGGAGCTGTTTTTT
>TRBV4-3|NA|TRBJ2-3|NA
CASSQEGVGTDTQYF
TGCGCCAGCAGCCAAGAAGGGGTAGGCACAGATACGCAGTATTTT